The T cell receptor beta chain described here comes from a study of T cells in Graves' hyperthyroidism and ophthalmopathy. As concerns this clonotype: No antigen is known for it.

Under 3 months was the duration of disease in ophthalmopathy patients, who also had a Clinical Activity Score of at least 3 and a NOSPECS grade of at least 4. Diagnostic decisions used clinical symptoms, serum thyroxine and TRAb, thyroid ultrasound and orbital computed tomography. Regarding the study as a whole: Model predictions of ophthalmopathy came a median around 6.5 months before onset. Blood samples included most of the expanded thyroid clonotypes exceeding 0.001.

Amplification targeted TCR beta CDR3 regions from RNA transcripts. With the HTBI primer set, the TCR CDR3 went through a first round of RT-PCR. One entry per CDR3 protein, called by TCRdb with MiXCR from the multiplex PCR reads. This sample has some 370,000 distinct CDR3 sequences; about 14% occur once, and the top ten carry 28%. The CDR3 spans 16 residues. The V segment lost 3 bases and the J segment 3 bases; nucleotides outside the gene matches: 5. Germline loops: CDR1 SGHRS, CDR2 YFSETQ. This sequence joins TRBV5-1 and TRBJ2-2, with TRBD1 matching 10 bases. Input material: blood. This clonotype originated in a man in his fifties or sixties with Graves' ophthalmopathy. For the CDR3, the DNA is TGCGCCAGCAGCTGGACCGGGACAGGGGACACCGGGGAGCTGTTTTTT. This translates into CASSWTGTGDTGELFF.